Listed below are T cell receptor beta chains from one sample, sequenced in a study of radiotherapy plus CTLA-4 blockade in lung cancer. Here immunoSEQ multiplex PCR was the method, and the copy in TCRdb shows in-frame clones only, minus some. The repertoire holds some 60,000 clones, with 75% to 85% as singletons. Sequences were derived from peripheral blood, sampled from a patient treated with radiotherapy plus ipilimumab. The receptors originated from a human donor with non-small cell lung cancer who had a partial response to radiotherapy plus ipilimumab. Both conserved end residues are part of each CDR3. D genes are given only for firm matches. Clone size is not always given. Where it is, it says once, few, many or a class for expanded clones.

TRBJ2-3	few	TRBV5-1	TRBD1	CASSGDSHTQYF	TGCGCCAGCAGCGGGGACAGTCATACGCAGTATTTT
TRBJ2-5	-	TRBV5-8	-	CASSFSWEETQYF	TGTGCCAGCAGCTTCTCCTGGGAGGAGACCCAGTACTTC
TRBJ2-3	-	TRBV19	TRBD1	CASAFTGGTDTQYF	TGTGCCAGCGCATTTACAGGGGGGACAGATACGCAGTATTTT
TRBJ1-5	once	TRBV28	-	CASSFTDYSNQPQHF	TGTGCCAGCAGTTTTACAGACTATAGCAATCAGCCCCAGCATTTT
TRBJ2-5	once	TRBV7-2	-	CASSWGPQETQYF	TGTGCCAGCAGCTGGGGGCCCCAAGAGACCCAGTACTTC
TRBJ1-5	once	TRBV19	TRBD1	CASSITGTGGGMSQHF	TGTGCCAGTAGTATTACCGGGACAGGGGGGGGAATGTCCCAGCATTTT
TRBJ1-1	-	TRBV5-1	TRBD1	CASSQRQGNTEAFF	TGCGCCAGCAGCCAAAGACAGGGGAACACTGAAGCTTTCTTT
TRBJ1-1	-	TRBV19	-	CASSLQGNIGAFF	TGTGCCAGTAGTCTTCAGGGGAACATCGGAGCTTTCTTT
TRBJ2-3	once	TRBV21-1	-	CASSMVNRGLGDTQYF	TGTGCCAGCAGCATGGTGAACAGGGGGCTGGGAGATACGCAGTATTTT
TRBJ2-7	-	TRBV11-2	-	CASSLVPSSSYEQYF	TGTGCCAGCAGCTTAGTGCCGTCTAGCTCCTACGAGCAGTACTTC
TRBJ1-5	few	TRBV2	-	CASSSTGMNNQPQHF	TGTGCCAGCAGTTCGACAGGAATGAACAATCAGCCCCAGCATTTT
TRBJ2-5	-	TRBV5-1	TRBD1	CASSFPTGRSGTQYF	TGCGCCAGCAGCTTCCCGACAGGGCGGTCCGGGACCCAGTACTTC
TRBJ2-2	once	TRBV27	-	CASSFPGTGELFF	TGTGCCAGCAGTTTCCCGGGAACCGGGGAGCTGTTTTTT
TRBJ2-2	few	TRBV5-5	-	CASSSHPDRNTGELFF	TGTGCCAGCAGCTCCCACCCGGACAGGAACACCGGGGAGCTGTTTTTT
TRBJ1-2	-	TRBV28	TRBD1	CASSRTGGVNYGYTF	TGTGCCAGCAGTCGGACAGGGGGCGTCAACTATGGCTACACCTTC
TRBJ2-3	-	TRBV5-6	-	CASSLGRERVTQYF	TGTGCCAGCAGCTTGGGGCGGGAAAGGGTTACGCAGTATTTT
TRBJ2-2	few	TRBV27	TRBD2	CASSGGPWAGGNTGELFF	TGTGCCAGCAGTGGAGGGCCTTGGGCGGGGGGGAACACCGGGGAGCTGTTTTTT